Each of the 29 T cell receptor beta chains below was sequenced from the same sample in a study of blood T cell repertoires in COVID-19. Clones were read by immunoSEQ multiplex PCR, and TCRdb kept only the in-frame ones, dropping some. The profile shows about 190,000 clones, 82% of them singletons. Sample: peripheral blood. The receptors stem from a woman aged 25 to 39 with acute or convalescent COVID-19.

CDR3 DNA sequence: TGTGCCTGGAGCGCCTCCAGAGCAGGCGGGGGAAACACCATATATTTT. Translating it yields CAWSASRAGGGNTIYF. This sequence joins TRBV30 and TRBJ1-3, with D unresolved. CDR3 length: 16 residues. V was shortened by 3 bases and J by 4 bases, with 19 bases between the two germline ends. Per the germline V gene, CDR1 is GTSNPN and CDR2 is SVGIG (reference sequence).

This chain connects TRBV7-2 to TRBJ1-4; D uncertain. CDR3 length: 13 amino acids. Trimming took off 4 bases at V and 5 bases at J, with 8 bases between the two ends. Germline lookup yields CDR1 SGHTA and CDR2 FQGNSA. The CDR3 coding sequence is TGTGCCAGCAGCTGGCGACAAAATGAAAAACTGTTTTTT. It yields the protein CASSWRQNEKLFF. Drawing the rest from reference TRBV7-2 and TRBJ1-4, the complete variable domain is GAGVSQSPSNKVTEKGKDVELRCDPISGHTALYWYRQSLGQGLEFLIYFQGNSAPDKSGLPSDRFSAERTGGSVSTLTIQRTQQEDSAVYLCASSWRQNEKLFFGSGTQLSVL.

A note on this clone: One end of the junction varies from germline; a read error may be responsible. The chain uses TRBV7-7 and TRBJ2-7, with D possibly TRBD2 on 5 matching bases. The CDR3 length is 12 residues. Germline V gene lookup returns CDR1 SSHAT and CDR2 FNYEAQ (reference sequence). The CDR3 is CVISGKSHEQYF. CDR3 nucleotides: TGCGTTATTTCGGGGAAATCCCACGAGCAGTACTTC.

The V call is TRBV27, the J call TRBJ2-7; 8 positions match TRBD1. In germline, CDR1 is MNHEY, CDR2 SMNVEV (reference sequence). V shed 7 bases and J 5 bases; nucleotides not matched to a gene: 7. The CDR3 loop spans 13 amino acids. CDR3 bases: TGTGCCAGCACGGGACAGGTTGAACACGAGCAGTACTTC. Translation: CASTGQVEHEQYF.

The J gene is TRBJ1-2, the V gene TRBV28, with D possibly TRBD1 on 6 matching bases. With 2 bases removed from V and 4 bases from J, the gap between germline ends came to 11 bases. This CDR3 region has 14 residues. CDR1 is MDHEN, CDR2 SYDVKM, per germline. The CDR3 DNA sequence: TGTGCCAGCAGTTTAATCACAGGGACCTATGGCTACACCTTC. Translation gives CASSLITGTYGYTF.

The chain has TRBV29-1 and TRBJ1-2; TRBD1 agrees at 7 bases. J was trimmed by 9 bases and V by 4 bases; bases with no gene match: 11. Germline lookup yields CDR1 SQVTM and CDR2 ANQGSEA. The CDR3 runs 13 residues. DNA of the CDR3: TGCAGCGTTGCCCCGGGACAGCCATCGAGCTACACCTTC. This codes for CSVAPGQPSSYTF.

This chain joins TRBV2 and TRBJ1-6; D not certain. This CDR3 has 12 amino acids. CDR1 SNHLY and CDR2 FYNNEI come from the germline V gene. V was trimmed by 10 bases and J by 4 bases, leaving 8 bases between them. The CDR3 is CANGEYNSPLHF. CDR3 nucleotide sequence: TGTGCCAATGGGGAGTATAATTCACCCCTCCACTTT.

The chain joins TRBV11-2 to TRBJ1-3; no clear D. Germline V lookup: CDR1 SGHAT, CDR2 FQNNGV. V dropped 4 bases and J dropped 8 bases, with 15 bases sitting between them. There are 14 residues in the CDR3. The CDR3 loop reads CASSSWSLDDTIYF. CDR3 nucleotides: TGTGCCAGCAGCTCTTGGAGCCTGGATGACACCATATATTTT.

The chain joins TRBV12-3 or TRBV12-4 to TRBJ1-1, with 8 bases identical to TRBD1. The CDR3 runs to 13 residues. V lost 5 bases to trimming and J lost 8 bases; unmatched junction nucleotides: 7. The CDR3 nucleotides are TGTGCCAGCAGTCAAAGGACAGGGATGGAAGCTTTCTTT. Translating gives CASSQRTGMEAFF.

The CDR3 DNA reads TGTGCCAGTAGTATAGGGTTGCCTAGCGGGTCGTTCGGCTACGAGCAGTACTTC. This gives the protein CASSIGLPSGSFGYEQYF. V and J are TRBV19 and TRBJ2-7; TRBD2 agrees at 8 bases. Per germline, CDR1 LNHDA and CDR2 SQIVND (reference sequence). The CDR3 sequence is 18 residues long. Trimming took 1 base from V and 3 from J; bases not matched to a gene: 14.

This clone has only one observation. V gene TRBV6-5 combines with J gene TRBJ1-2; no reliable D call. The V end was cut by 7 bases, the J end by 8 bases, with 17 bases between. The length of the CDR3 is 13 residues. Per the germline V gene, CDR1 is MNHEY and CDR2 is SVGAGI. The CDR3 coding sequence is TGTGCCAGCACCCCTCTCGGAAACGGGGGCTACACCTTC. This encodes CASTPLGNGGYTF.

This clone was observed a handful of times. The J gene is TRBJ1-6, the V gene TRBV7-9, with 8 bases aligning to TRBD1. CDR1 is SEHNR, CDR2 FQNEAQ, per germline (reference sequence). V gave up 7 bases and J gave up 10 bases; unmatched junction bases: 6. The CDR3 length is 13 residues. The CDR3 nucleotides are TGTGCCAGCAACCGACAGGGGCGGTCACCCCTCCACTTT. Amino acid sequence: CASNRQGRSPLHF.

The chain is built from TRBV9 and TRBJ1-4, with 9 nucleotides matching TRBD1. CDR1 and CDR2 from the germline V gene are SGDLS and YYNGEE. This CDR3 spans 16 amino acids. Unmatched junction bases numbered 6, after V lost 0 bases and J lost 6 bases. As DNA, the CDR3 is TGTGCCAGCAGCGTAGGACCCGGGGACAGGGATGAAAAACTGTTTTTT. Its protein is CASSVGPGDRDEKLFF.

This chain uses TRBV12-3 or TRBV12-4 with TRBJ2-7, with TRBD1 matching over 10 bases. This CDR3 region has 13 residues. The V and J ends lost 6 bases and 3 bases, in that order; junction bases with no gene match: 2. CDR3 loop: CASSRDRGYEQYF. CDR3 DNA sequence: TGTGCCAGCAGCCGGGACAGGGGCTACGAGCAGTACTTC.

This chain uses TRBV28 with TRBJ2-5; TRBD1 aligns across 8 bases. Trimming cost V 2 bases and J 0 bases; bases outside gene matches: 5. This CDR3 region has 16 residues. CDR1 and CDR2 from the germline V gene are MDHEN and SYDVKM. CDR3 DNA sequence: TGTGCCAGCAGTTTACCCCGGGACAGGTACCAAGAGACCCAGTACTTC. It yields the protein CASSLPRDRYQETQYF. Combining the CDR3 with reference TRBV28 and TRBJ2-5 gives the whole variable domain DVKVTQSSRYLVKRTGEKVFLECVQDMDHENMFWYRQDPGLGLRLIYFSYDVKMKEKGDIPEGYSVSREKKERFSLILESASTNQTSMYLCASSLPRDRYQETQYFGPGTRLLVL.

This chain joins TRBV19 and TRBJ2-1, with D possibly TRBD2 on 7 matching bases. In germline, CDR1 is LNHDA, CDR2 SQIVND (reference sequence). The length of the CDR3 is 14 residues. V lost 3 bases and J lost 6, with 12 bases in between. CDR3 residues: CASSMVRGANEQFF. CDR3 in DNA: TGTGCCAGTAGTATGGTCCGGGGGGCCAATGAGCAGTTCTTC.

The chain links TRBV28 to TRBJ1-5, with D possibly matching TRBD1 (5 bases). Germline loops: CDR1 MDHEN, CDR2 SYDVKM. V dropped 7 bases and J dropped 5 bases, with 18 bases sitting between them. The CDR3 has 15 residues. This CDR3 reads CASTPPGARDQPQHF. Here the CDR3 DNA reads TGTGCCAGCACCCCTCCTGGGGCTCGTGATCAGCCCCAGCATTTT.

The chain is built from TRBV4-3 and TRBJ2-1, with 13 bases lining up with TRBD2. This CDR3 comprises 17 residues. Per germline, CDR1 LGHNA and CDR2 YSLEER. Germline trimming cut 0 bases from V and 7 bases from J; bases unmatched to any gene: 6. The CDR3 loop reads CASSQELAGGPRNEQFF. The DNA of the CDR3 is TGCGCCAGCAGCCAAGAACTAGCGGGAGGGCCTAGAAATGAGCAGTTCTTC.

This chain links TRBV7-9 with TRBJ2-7; TRBD1 might be the D (6 bases). CDR1 and CDR2 from the germline V gene are SEHNR and FQNEAQ (reference sequence). V shed 5 bases and J shed 0 bases, with 11 bases lying between them. This CDR3 is 14 amino acids long. The CDR3 bases are TGTGCCAGCAGCCATGGGACACTCTCCTACGAGCAGTACTTC. Amino acid sequence: CASSHGTLSYEQYF.

V usage is TRBV5-5 and J usage is TRBJ1-5, with D possibly being TRBD1 (6 bases). The ends were cut back, 3 bases at V and 0 bases at J, with 10 bases in the middle. CDR3 length equals 15 residues. Germline lookup yields CDR1 SGHKS and CDR2 YYEKEE (reference sequence). Written as DNA, the CDR3 is TGTGCCAGCAGCTCCAGGGGTTTTAGCAATCAGCCCCAGCATTTT. Its protein is CASSSRGFSNQPQHF.

The rearrangement joins TRBV6-6 to TRBJ1-2; TRBD1 is a possible D gene (6 bases). Germline assignment: CDR1 MNHNY and CDR2 SVGAGI (reference sequence). Trimming pared 6 bases from V and 2 bases from J, leaving 16 bases between. CDR3 length: 15 residues. CDR3 nucleotide sequence: TGTGCCAGCAGCCCCGAAGTGGGGGCCAACTATGGCTACACCTTC. Amino acid sequence: CASSPEVGANYGYTF.

This sequence joins TRBV7-9 and TRBJ1-2; TRBD1 matches at 9 bases. The CDR3 has 16 amino acids. Germline assignment: CDR1 SEHNR and CDR2 FQNEAQ (reference sequence). Trimming cost V 5 bases and J 6 bases; bases outside gene matches: 13. The CDR3 DNA is TGTGCCAGCAGCAAGGGGGGACAGGGTGCCTTTCATGGCTACACCTTC. Translated: CASSKGGQGAFHGYTF.

This chain connects TRBV21-1 to TRBJ1-2; the DNA was not used to check the table's D call, TRBD1. TRBV21-1 is a known pseudogene. The CDR3 consists of 15 residues. CDR3 nucleotide sequence: TGTGCCAGCAGCACTGACAGGGGGCCTCGCTATGGCTACACCTTC. Residues: CASSTDRGPRYGYTF.

This clone was detected only once. The rearrangement uses TRBV15 and TRBJ1-5; D not certain. Trimming removed 4 bases at V and 6 bases at J, with 16 bases between. The CDR3 extends over 15 amino acids. Germline CDR1 is LNHNV and CDR2 is YYDKDF (reference sequence). CDR3 nucleotides: TGTGCCACCAGCATGAGCCGACAAATTTCTCAGCCCCAGCATTTT. Protein sequence: CATSMSRQISQPQHF. Looking up the rest from reference TRBV15 and TRBJ1-5 gives the full variable domain: DAMVIQNPRYQVTQFGKPVTLSCSQTLNHNVMYWYQQKSSQAPKLLFHYYDKDFNNEADTPDNFQSRRPNTSFCFLDIRSPGLGDTAMYLCATSMSRQISQPQHFGDGTRLSIL.

This rearrangement joins TRBV29-1 to TRBJ1-1; perhaps TRBD1 as D (5 bases). The germline V gene has CDR1 SQVTM and CDR2 ANQGSEA. The V end lost 3 bases, the J end lost 11 bases, and 13 bases lay between the germline ends. The CDR3 runs to 11 residues. CDR3 nucleotides: TGCAGCGTTGACCCCAGGGTGGGTGCTTTCTTT. This translates into CSVDPRVGAFF.

This clone was observed a single time. The V call is TRBV11-2, the J call TRBJ2-7; 7 bases align to TRBD1. Germline V gives CDR1 SGHAT, CDR2 FQNNGV. V was pared by 4 bases and J by 1 base, with 7 bases of the junction left unmatched. This CDR3 comprises 15 residues. This CDR3 is CASSSLGQTSYEQYF. CDR3 nucleotides: TGTGCCAGCAGCTCCCTGGGACAGACTTCCTACGAGCAGTACTTC.

The genes are TRBV7-9 and TRBJ2-5; 7 bases align to TRBD2. The germline V gene has CDR1 SEHNR and CDR2 FQNEAQ (reference sequence). Trimming cost V 5 bases and J 3 bases; bases outside gene matches: 12. The CDR3 length is 16 residues. CDR3 region: CASSPTQRDPKETQYF. The CDR3 nucleotides are TGTGCCAGCAGCCCGACCCAGCGGGACCCAAAAGAGACCCAGTACTTC.

The chain is built from TRBV6-5 and TRBJ2-2, with 9 bases matching TRBD1. Germline V CDR1 and CDR2: MNHEY, SVGAGI. V lost 8 bases to trimming and J lost 11 bases; unmatched junction nucleotides: 15. This CDR3 spans 15 amino acids. The CDR3 DNA sequence: TGTGCCAGCCTACTACCGGGACAGGGTCGTCCCGAGCTGTTTTTT. This gives the protein CASLLPGQGRPELFF.

V is TRBV9 and J is TRBJ1-3, with TRBD1 matching over 10 bases. Germline CDR1 is SGDLS and CDR2 is YYNGEE. CDR3 length: 18 residues. The V gene end was trimmed by 3 bases and the J gene end by 0 bases; junction bases not matched to a gene: 9. The CDR3 spells CASSENPGTGDSGNTIYF. Here the CDR3 DNA reads TGTGCCAGCAGCGAAAACCCCGGGACAGGGGACTCTGGAAACACCATATATTTT.